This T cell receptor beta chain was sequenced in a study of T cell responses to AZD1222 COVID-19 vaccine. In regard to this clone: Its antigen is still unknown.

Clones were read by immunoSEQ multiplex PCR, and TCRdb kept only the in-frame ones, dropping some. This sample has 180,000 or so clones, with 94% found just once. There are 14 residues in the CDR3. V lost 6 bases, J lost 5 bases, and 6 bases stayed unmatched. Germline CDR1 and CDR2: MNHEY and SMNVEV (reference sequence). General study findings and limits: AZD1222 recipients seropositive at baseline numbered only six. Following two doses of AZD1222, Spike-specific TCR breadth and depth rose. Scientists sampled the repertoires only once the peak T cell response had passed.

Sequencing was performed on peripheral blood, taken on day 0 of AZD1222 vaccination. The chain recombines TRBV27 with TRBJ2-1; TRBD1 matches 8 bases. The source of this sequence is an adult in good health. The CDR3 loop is CASSVGQANNEQFF. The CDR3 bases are TGTGCCAGCAGCGTGGGACAGGCTAACAATGAGCAGTTCTTC.